A single sample is the source of the 22 T cell receptor beta chains below, sequenced in a study of CD8+ T cells in alopecia areata. Treatment of the sample: oral pan-JAK inhibitor, 5-10 mg twice daily. RNA was isolated and reverse transcribed to cDNA, the sequencing template. TCRdb keeps only in-frame clones here, not all; method: immunoSEQ multiplex PCR. The sample comprises some 180,000 clones, approximately 49% of which are singletons, and 10% rests with the top ten. Here the sequenced sample was CD8+ T cells sorted from blood, taken between weeks 51 and 54, from a patient treated with tofacitinib. The source is a human donor with alopecia areata.

This CDR3 reads CASSLEGDNEQFF. CDR3 coding DNA: TGTGCCAGCAGCTTAGAGGGGGACAATGAGCAGTTCTTC. J is TRBJ2-1 and V is TRBV13; D might be TRBD1 (6 bases). Germline CDR1 and CDR2: PRHDT and FYEKMQ (reference sequence). This CDR3 is built from 13 residues. Trimming removed 1 base at V and 5 bases at J, with 6 bases between.

The chain employs TRBV18 and TRBJ2-5; D is ambiguous. From germline, CDR1 is KGHSH and CDR2 LQKENI. The CDR3 has 14 amino acids. Trimming shortened V by 0 bases and J by 2 bases, and 7 bases separated the two germline ends. CDR3 in amino acids: CASSPPAGQETQYF. As DNA, the CDR3 is TGTGCCAGCTCACCACCGGCCGGTCAAGAGACCCAGTACTTC.

The rearrangement links TRBV5-1 to TRBJ2-3; D call uncertain. Trimming took 2 bases from V and 6 from J, leaving 4 bases between them. The CDR3 totals 11 residues. Germline assignment: CDR1 SGHRS and CDR2 YFSETQ. CDR3 region: CASSFMDTQYF. The DNA for the CDR3 is TGCGCCAGCAGCTTTATGGATACGCAGTATTTT.

This chain connects TRBV9 to TRBJ1-3; no reliable D call. Germline lookup yields CDR1 SGDLS and CDR2 YYNGEE. CDR3 size: 15 residues. V lost 4 bases, J lost 0 bases, and 11 bases lay in between. CDR3 in amino acids: CASSPQSSSGNTIYF. The CDR3 region has the DNA TGTGCCAGCAGCCCCCAGTCCAGCTCTGGAAACACCATATATTTT.

V usage is TRBV30 and J usage is TRBJ2-7; 9 bases fit TRBD1. The V segment lost 2 bases and the J segment 3 bases; nucleotides outside the gene matches: 2. This CDR3 has 13 amino acids. From germline, CDR1 is GTSNPN and CDR2 SVGIG (reference sequence). The CDR3 loop reads CAWSTGQGYEQYF. In DNA form, the CDR3 reads TGTGCCTGGAGTACGGGACAGGGCTACGAGCAGTACTTC.

This clone occurred a few times. The chain combines TRBV15 with TRBJ1-6, with D possibly being TRBD1 (6 bases). This CDR3 is built from 16 residues. Germline CDR1 LNHNV, CDR2 YYDKDF (reference sequence). Between the trimmed V and J ends, which lost 1 base and 10 bases, there was a span of 17 bases. CDR3 DNA sequence: TGTGCCACCAGCAGAGGCTCCGGGGGCGCTTTGTCACCCCTCCACTTT. Amino acids: CATSRGSGGALSPLHF. Full variable domain (missing parts from reference TRBV15 and TRBJ1-6): DAMVIQNPRYQVTQFGKPVTLSCSQTLNHNVMYWYQQKSSQAPKLLFHYYDKDFNNEADTPDNFQSRRPNTSFCFLDIRSPGLGDTAMYLCATSRGSGGALSPLHFGNGTRLTVT.

This chain connects TRBV10-3 to TRBJ1-1, with D unclear. This CDR3 is built from 16 residues. Trimming took off 4 bases at V and 4 bases at J, with 19 bases between the two ends. In germline, CDR1 is ENHRY, CDR2 SYGVKD. In nucleotides, the CDR3 is TGTGCCATCAGTGTACCATCGGGCGAGGGTACCACTGAAGCTTTCTTT. Protein sequence: CAISVPSGEGTTEAFF.

The sample holds a few counts of this clone. The chain joins TRBV7-9 to TRBJ1-2; D remains unclear. The CDR3 spans 14 residues. Trimming took off 1 base at V and 5 bases at J, with 11 bases between the two ends. Germline CDR1 and CDR2: SEHNR and FQNEAQ (reference sequence). The CDR3 DNA sequence: TGTGCCAGCAGCTTAGGTTTTGAGCTATATGGCTACACCTTC. It translates to CASSLGFELYGYTF.

Only a few counts were recorded for this clone. This chain connects TRBV29-1 to TRBJ2-3; D ambiguous. The CDR3 contains 13 residues. Germline loops: CDR1 SQVTM, CDR2 ANQGSEA. Trimming shortened V by 5 bases and J by 1 base, and 10 bases separated the two germline ends. The CDR3 DNA follows: TGCAGCGTTCTGGAATGGGGCACAGATACGCAGTATTTT. Amino acids: CSVLEWGTDTQYF.

This clone was counted a few times. V and J are TRBV7-9 and TRBJ2-5; D unclear. V gave up 1 base and J gave up 10 bases, with 10 bases separating them. The CDR3 has 12 residues. The germline V gene encodes CDR1 SEHNR and CDR2 FQNEAQ (reference sequence). The CDR3 DNA reads as TGTGCCAGCAGCTTAGGCACTGGGGACCAGTACTTC. Its protein is CASSLGTGDQYF.

The chain is built from TRBV11-2 and TRBJ2-3; 10 positions agree with TRBD2. J gave up 3 bases and V 4 bases, and 4 bases lay outside the gene matches. Germline values: CDR1 SGHAT, CDR2 FQNNGV. The CDR3 is 15 residues long. CDR3 in DNA: TGTGCCAGCAGCTCCGCTAGCGGGGGAACAGATACGCAGTATTTT. Its translation is CASSSASGGTDTQYF.

This chain connects TRBV19 to TRBJ1-6; TRBD1 is a possible D gene (5 bases). The germline V gene has CDR1 LNHDA and CDR2 SQIVND (reference sequence). The CDR3 contains 16 residues. V was clipped by 5 bases and J by 0 bases, with 11 bases between them. The chain's CDR3 is CASSPRGRSYNSPLHF. The CDR3 DNA sequence: TGTGCCAGTAGTCCCCGGGGCCGCTCCTATAATTCACCCCTCCACTTT.

The gene calls are TRBV2 and TRBJ2-7; TRBD1 matches at 10 bases. CDR3 length equals 13 residues. Germline lookup yields CDR1 SNHLY and CDR2 FYNNEI. The J segment lost 6 bases and the V segment lost 6 bases, leaving 5 bases of the junction unmatched. The CDR3 is CASRQGQGIEQYF. In DNA form, the CDR3 reads TGTGCCAGCAGGCAGGGACAGGGGATCGAGCAGTACTTC.

This sequence joins TRBV25-1 and TRBJ2-7; no definite D call. V lost 4 bases to trimming and J lost 7 bases, with 14 bases between them. CDR1 MGHDK and CDR2 SYGVNS come from the germline V gene. This CDR3 spans 13 amino acids. CDR3 DNA sequence: TGTGCCAGCAGTGGCAAGAATGCTTGGGAGCAGTACTTC. It yields the protein CASSGKNAWEQYF.

The J gene is TRBJ1-1, the V gene TRBV13; 7 positions match TRBD1. V lost 5 bases to trimming and J lost 2 bases; unmatched junction nucleotides: 11. The CDR3 is 16 residues long. Germline assignment: CDR1 PRHDT and CDR2 FYEKMQ (reference sequence). DNA of the CDR3: TGTGCCAGCAGCGACAGAACTGGGACAGCTAACACTGAAGCTTTCTTT. Its translation is CASSDRTGTANTEAFF. The complete variable domain, with remaining parts taken from reference TRBV13 and TRBJ1-1, reads AAGVIQSPRHLIKEKRETATLKCYPIPRHDTVYWYQQGPGQDPQFLISFYEKMQSDKGSIPDRFSAQQFSDYHSELNMSSLELGDSALYFCASSDRTGTANTEAFFGQGTRLTVV.

The V and J genes are TRBV4-2 and TRBJ2-7; D ambiguous. Trimming stripped 3 bases from V and 2 bases from J, with 14 bases between. The CDR3 extends over 15 amino acids. Looked up from germline, CDR1 is LGHNA and CDR2 is YNFKEQ. CDR3 DNA sequence: TGTGCCAGCAGCCAGGTGAGACACATCGCCTACGAGCAGTACTTC. Translating gives CASSQVRHIAYEQYF.

The rearrangement joins TRBV9 to TRBJ2-7; either TRBD1 or TRBD2 may fit D (5 bases each). V was trimmed by 5 bases and J by 5 bases, leaving 17 bases between them. The CDR3 totals 14 residues. Germline V gives CDR1 SGDLS, CDR2 YYNGEE. The CDR3 region has the DNA TGTGCCAGCAGTGCCGGGACGGCCGAGGACGAGCAGTACTTC. Encoded protein: CASSAGTAEDEQYF.

CDR3 region: CASSLGARYNEQFF. The CDR3 nucleotides read TGCGCCAGCAGCTTGGGGGCCCGCTACAATGAGCAGTTCTTC. V is TRBV5-1 and J is TRBJ2-1; D unclear. CDR3 length: 14 residues. Germline V gene lookup returns CDR1 SGHRS and CDR2 YFSETQ. V was shortened by 0 bases and J by 3 bases, with 7 bases between the two germline ends.

V gene TRBV4-2 combines with J gene TRBJ1-1; D unclear. Germline V gene sequence: CDR1 LGHNA, CDR2 YNFKEQ. CDR3 length equals 15 residues. Trimming removed 2 bases from V and 2 bases from J, with 12 bases in between. This CDR3 is CASSQKPGLNTEAFF. The CDR3, as DNA: TGTGCCAGCAGCCAAAAACCGGGCCTTAACACTGAAGCTTTCTTT.

This clone was recorded once. The chain combines TRBV9 with TRBJ2-5; D gene unclear. The last part of the DNA fits TRBJ2-7 better; the J call may be wrong. Germline CDR1 reads SGDLS; CDR2 reads YYNGEE. The CDR3 extends over 14 amino acids. The CDR3 is CASSVSGQAYEQYF. In DNA, the CDR3 is TGTGCCAGCAGCGTCTCCGGTCAGGCCTACGAGCAGTACTTC.

The rearrangement links TRBV7-8 to TRBJ2-7; the match to TRBD1 covers 7 bases. With 5 bases clipped from V and 7 bases from J, the junction kept 14 bases outside the gene matches. CDR1 and CDR2 from the germline V gene are SGHVS and FQNEAQ. The CDR3 covers 15 residues. The CDR3 loop is CASSGRDRPRWEQYF. For the CDR3, the DNA is TGTGCCAGCAGCGGACGGGACAGACCCCGTTGGGAGCAGTACTTC.

In its sample, this clone was seen a few times. The chain couples TRBV5-6 to TRBJ1-1, with D unresolved. The CDR3 has 14 amino acids. Trimming cost V 4 bases and J 5 bases, with 15 bases left between them. Germline CDR1 SGHDT, CDR2 YYEEEE. The CDR3 DNA sequence: TGTGCCAGCAGCCCCGGGCCTTTACCGACTGAAGCTTTCTTT. Protein product: CASSPGPLPTEAFF. The entire variable domain, with the rest obtained from reference TRBV5-6 and TRBJ1-1, is as follows: DAGVTQSPTHLIKTRGQQVTLRCSPKSGHDTVSWYQQALGQGPQFIFQYYEEEERQRGNFPDRFSGHQFPNYSSELNVNALLLGDSALYLCASSPGPLPTEAFFGQGTRLTVV.